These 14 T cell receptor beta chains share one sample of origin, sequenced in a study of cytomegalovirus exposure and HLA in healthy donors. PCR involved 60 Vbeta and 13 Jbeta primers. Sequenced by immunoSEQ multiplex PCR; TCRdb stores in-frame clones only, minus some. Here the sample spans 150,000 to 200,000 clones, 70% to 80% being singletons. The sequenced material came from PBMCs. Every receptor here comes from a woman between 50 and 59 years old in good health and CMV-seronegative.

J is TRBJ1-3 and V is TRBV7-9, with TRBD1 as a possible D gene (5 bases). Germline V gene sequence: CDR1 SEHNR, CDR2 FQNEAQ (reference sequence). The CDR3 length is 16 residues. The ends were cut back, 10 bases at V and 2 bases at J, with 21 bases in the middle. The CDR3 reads CATPEAGLRTGNTIYF. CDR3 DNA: TGTGCCACCCCCGAGGCAGGGCTCAGAACTGGAAACACCATATATTTT.

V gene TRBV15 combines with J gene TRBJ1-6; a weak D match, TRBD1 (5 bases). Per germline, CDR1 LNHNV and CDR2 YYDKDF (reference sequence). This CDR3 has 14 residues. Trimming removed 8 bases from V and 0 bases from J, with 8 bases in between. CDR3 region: CATRRGSYNSPLHF. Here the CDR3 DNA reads TGTGCCACCCGAAGGGGCTCCTATAATTCACCCCTCCACTTT.

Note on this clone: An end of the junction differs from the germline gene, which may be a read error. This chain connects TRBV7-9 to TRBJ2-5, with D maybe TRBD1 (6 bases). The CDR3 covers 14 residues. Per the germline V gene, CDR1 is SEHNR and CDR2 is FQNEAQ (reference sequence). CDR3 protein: CSSSLAGVRETQYF. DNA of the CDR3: TGTTCCAGCAGCTTAGCAGGGGTCCGAGAGACCCAGTACTTC. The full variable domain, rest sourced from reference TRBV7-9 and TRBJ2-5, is DTGVSQNPRHKITKRGQNVTFRCDPISEHNRLYWYRQTLGQGPEFLTYFQNEAQLEKSRLLSDRFSAERPKGSFSTLEIQRTEQGDSAMYLCSSSLAGVRETQYFGPGTRLLVL.

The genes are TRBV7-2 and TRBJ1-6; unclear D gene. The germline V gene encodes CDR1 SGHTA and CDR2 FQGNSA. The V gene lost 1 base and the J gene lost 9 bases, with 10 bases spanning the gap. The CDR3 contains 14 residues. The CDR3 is CASSLDVGSSPLHF. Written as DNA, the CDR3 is TGTGCCAGCAGCTTAGATGTCGGGAGTTCACCCCTCCACTTT.

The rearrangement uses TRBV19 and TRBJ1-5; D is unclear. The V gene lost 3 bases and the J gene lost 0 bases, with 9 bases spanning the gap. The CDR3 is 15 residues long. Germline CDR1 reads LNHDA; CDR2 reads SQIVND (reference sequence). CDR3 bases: TGTGCCAGTAGTATTACTAAGAATAGCAATCAGCCCCAGCATTTT. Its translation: CASSITKNSNQPQHF.

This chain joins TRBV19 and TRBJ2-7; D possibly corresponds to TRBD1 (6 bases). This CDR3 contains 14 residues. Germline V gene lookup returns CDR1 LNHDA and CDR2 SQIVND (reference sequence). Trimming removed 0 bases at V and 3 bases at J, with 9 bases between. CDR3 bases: TGTGCCAGTAGTATAGACAACAGGGTCTACGAGCAGTACTTC. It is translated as CASSIDNRVYEQYF.

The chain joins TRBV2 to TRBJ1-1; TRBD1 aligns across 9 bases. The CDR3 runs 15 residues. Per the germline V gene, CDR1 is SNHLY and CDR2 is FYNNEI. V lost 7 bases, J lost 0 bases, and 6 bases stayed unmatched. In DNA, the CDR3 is TGTGCCAGCAATAAACACAGGGGGCTGAACACTGAAGCTTTCTTT. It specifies CASNKHRGLNTEAFF.

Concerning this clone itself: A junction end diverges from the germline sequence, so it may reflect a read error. The CDR3 reads CASSPRGGVSTDTQYF. Written as DNA, the CDR3 is TGTGCTAGCAGCCCCCGGGGGGGGGTCAGCACAGATACGCAGTATTTT. This rearrangement joins TRBV7-7 to TRBJ2-3; the match to TRBD2 covers 8 bases. Germline assignment: CDR1 SSHAT and CDR2 FNYEAQ (reference sequence). CDR3 length: 16 residues.

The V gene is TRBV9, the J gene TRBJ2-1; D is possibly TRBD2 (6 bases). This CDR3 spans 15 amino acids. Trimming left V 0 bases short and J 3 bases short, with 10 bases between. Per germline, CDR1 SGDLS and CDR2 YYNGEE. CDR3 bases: TGTGCCAGCAGCGTAGGAACGGGAGACTACAATGAGCAGTTCTTC. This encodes CASSVGTGDYNEQFF.

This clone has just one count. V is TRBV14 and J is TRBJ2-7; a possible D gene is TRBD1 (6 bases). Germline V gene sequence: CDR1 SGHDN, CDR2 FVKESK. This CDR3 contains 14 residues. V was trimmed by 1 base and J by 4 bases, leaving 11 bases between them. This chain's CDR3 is CASSQGTALYEQYF. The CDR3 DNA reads TGTGCCAGCAGCCAAGGGACAGCGCTATACGAGCAGTACTTC.

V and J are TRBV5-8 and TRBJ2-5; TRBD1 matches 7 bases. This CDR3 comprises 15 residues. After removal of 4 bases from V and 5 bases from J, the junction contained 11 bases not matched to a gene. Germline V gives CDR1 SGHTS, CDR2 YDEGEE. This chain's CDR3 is CASSPETGTEETQYF. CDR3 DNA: TGTGCCAGCAGCCCCGAGACAGGGACAGAGGAGACCCAGTACTTC.

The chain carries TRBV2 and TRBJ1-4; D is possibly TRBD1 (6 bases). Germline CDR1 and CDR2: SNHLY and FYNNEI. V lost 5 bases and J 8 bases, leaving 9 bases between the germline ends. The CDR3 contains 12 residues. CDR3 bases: TGTGCCAGCAGTCTAAGGGGGGAAAAACTGTTTTTT. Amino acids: CASSLRGEKLFF.

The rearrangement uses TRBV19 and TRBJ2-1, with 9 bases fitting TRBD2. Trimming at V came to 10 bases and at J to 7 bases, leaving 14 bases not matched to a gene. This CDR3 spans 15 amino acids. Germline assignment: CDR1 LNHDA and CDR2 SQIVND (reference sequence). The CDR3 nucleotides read TGTGCCACCTGGGGCCTAGCGGGGCCCTCGAATGAGCAGTTCTTC. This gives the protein CATWGLAGPSNEQFF.

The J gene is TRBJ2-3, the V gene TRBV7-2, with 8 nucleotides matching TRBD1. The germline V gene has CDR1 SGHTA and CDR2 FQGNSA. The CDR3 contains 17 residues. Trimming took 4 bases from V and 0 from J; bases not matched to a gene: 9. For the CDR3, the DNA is TGTGCCAGCAGCTCCCAGGGGGCGGGTTCCAGCACAGATACGCAGTATTTT. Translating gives CASSSQGAGSSTDTQYF.